Following are 23 T cell receptor beta chains from one sample sequenced in a study of blood T cells in healthy people across ages. Next came a second PCR, run for about 6 to 12 cycles, which used a sample-barcoded 5' primer along with a J-beta primer mix. TCRdb passed the 5' RACE reads through MiXCR, listing each CDR3 protein once. The sample contains hundreds of thousands of distinct CDR3 sequences, about 53% of which appear only once. Sequencing was done on a sample of blood. The receptors originated from a man aged 60-69 years in good health.

This clonotype was seen more than once but under ten times. The chain employs TRBV7-2 and TRBJ1-4; 10 nucleotides line up with TRBD1. This CDR3 region has 14 residues. The V gene's germline CDR1 is SGHTA and CDR2 FQGNSA. Losses at the gene ends were 8 bases for V and 0 bases for J; bases not matched to a gene: 0. CDR3 sequence: CASGTGATNEKLFF. DNA for the CDR3: TGTGCCAGCGGGACAGGGGCAACTAATGAAAAACTGTTTTTT.

The V and J genes are TRBV12-3 or TRBV12-4 and TRBJ2-3; 8 bases align to TRBD2. The CDR3 spans 16 residues. The ends lost 6 bases at V and 3 bases at J; junction bases unmatched: 11. For the CDR3, the DNA is TGTGCCAGCAGCCTCGGGGGGGCTAGCGGGACAGATACGCAGTATTTT. Translation gives CASSLGGASGTDTQYF.

The chain combines TRBV5-6 with TRBJ2-4; D remains unclear. The DNA end is a closer match to TRBJ2-7, so the J assignment may be wrong. CDR3 length equals 14 residues. Germline V gene data show CDR1 as SGHDT and CDR2 as YYEEEE. CDR3 DNA sequence: TGTGCCAGCAGCGCCTTGGACGGTCCCTACGAGCAGTACTTC. It codes for CASSALDGPYEQYF.

The chain joins TRBV29-1 to TRBJ1-2; D call uncertain. Per germline, CDR1 SQVTM and CDR2 ANQGSEA. Trimming cost V 7 bases and J 6 bases, with 24 bases left between them. The CDR3 is 15 residues long. The CDR3 reads CSAGPAFPSQHGYTF. CDR3 nucleotides: TGCAGCGCTGGCCCCGCATTCCCCTCGCAACATGGCTACACCTTC.

This clonotype was seen only a few times. V gene TRBV10-2 combines with J gene TRBJ2-3; 8 nucleotides align to TRBD1. This CDR3 spans 14 amino acids. Germline V gene data show CDR1 as WSHSY and CDR2 as SAAADI. The junction had 6 bases not matched to a gene; V was cut back by 8 bases and J by 2 bases. Written as DNA, the CDR3 is TGCGCCAGCGCGACAGGGGCGAACACAGATACGCAGTATTTT. This gives the protein CASATGANTDTQYF.

CDR3 DNA: TGTGCCAGCAGTTTAAAGATCTTCACAGATACGCAGTATTTT. It yields the protein CASSLKIFTDTQYF. The rearrangement links TRBV6-6 to TRBJ2-3; D call uncertain. This CDR3 region has 14 residues. The V and J ends lost 4 bases and 2 bases respectively, with 10 bases between them. Germline V gives CDR1 MNHNY, CDR2 SVGAGI (reference sequence).

This chain links TRBV20-1 with TRBJ2-3; weak D call: TRBD2 (6 bases). In germline, CDR1 is DFQATT, CDR2 SNEGSKA (reference sequence). V shed 0 bases and J shed 0 bases, with 16 bases lying between them. The CDR3 has 17 amino acids. The CDR3 region has the DNA TGCAGTGCTAGAGATTGGGACGTTGGGGGGAGCACAGATACGCAGTATTTT. It encodes CSARDWDVGGSTDTQYF.

This clonotype was recorded at least ten times. This chain connects TRBV28 to TRBJ2-7; perhaps D is TRBD1 or TRBD2 (5 bases each). Trimming removed 2 bases at V and 2 bases at J, with 7 bases between. The CDR3 length is 13 residues. Germline CDR1 MDHEN, CDR2 SYDVKM. CDR3 DNA sequence: TGTGCCAGCAGTTTAATGGGGGCCTACGAGCAGTACTTC. Residues: CASSLMGAYEQYF.

This chain joins TRBV6-2 or TRBV6-3 and TRBJ2-2, with TRBD1 matching over 7 bases. Germline V gives CDR1 MNHEY, CDR2 SVGEGT. The V gene end was trimmed by 8 bases and the J gene end by 1 base; junction bases not matched to a gene: 1. This CDR3 is 13 amino acids long. The CDR3 sequence is CASRTGNTGELFF. The DNA of the CDR3 is TGTGCCAGCCGGACAGGGAACACCGGGGAGCTGTTTTTT.

This chain uses TRBV9 with TRBJ2-1; D may be TRBD1 or TRBD2 (5 bases each). The germline gives CDR1 SGDLS, CDR2 YYNGEE. V shed 1 base and J shed 7 bases, with 12 bases lying between them. The CDR3 is 14 amino acids. DNA for the CDR3: TGTGCCAGCAGCGTAAGTGGGACCGGGAATGAGCAGTTCTTC. It codes for CASSVSGTGNEQFF.

This clonotype has only a few counts. It may be a read error: a sequence one base away is much more abundant. The CDR3 region is CSVRGDRDDNEQFF. Written as DNA, the CDR3 is TGCAGCGTTAGAGGGGACAGGGATGACAATGAGCAGTTCTTC. The V call is TRBV29-1, the J call TRBJ2-1, with TRBD1 identical over 9 bases. From germline, CDR1 is SQVTM and CDR2 ANQGSEA. The CDR3 is 14 residues long. Unmatched junction bases numbered 7, after V lost 5 bases and J lost 5 bases.

J is TRBJ2-5 and V is TRBV6-1; 12 bases line up with TRBD2. With V trimmed by 2 bases and J by 5 bases, 9 bases remained unmatched. Germline V gene lookup returns CDR1 MNHNS and CDR2 SASEGT. The length of the CDR3 is 17 residues. CDR3 sequence (DNA): TGTGCCAGCAGTGAAAGTCCGACTAGCGGGGGAGTGGAGACCCAGTACTTC. It specifies CASSESPTSGGVETQYF.

This chain connects TRBV7-9 to TRBJ2-5; D is ambiguous. The CDR3 consists of 12 residues. CDR1 is SEHNR, CDR2 FQNEAQ, per germline (reference sequence). V lost 4 bases and J 5 bases, leaving 8 bases between the germline ends. The chain's CDR3 is CASSSGWETQYF. The CDR3 DNA reads as TGTGCCAGCAGCTCAGGTTGGGAGACCCAGTACTTC.

This clonotype was counted at least ten times. This chain connects TRBV7-2 to TRBJ2-5; 10 positions agree with TRBD2. In germline, CDR1 is SGHTA, CDR2 FQGNSA. This CDR3 is 15 amino acids long. J was trimmed by 7 bases and V by 2 bases; bases with no gene match: 7. CDR3 residues: CASSLTSGAQGTQYF. The CDR3 region has the DNA TGTGCCAGCAGCTTAACTAGCGGGGCCCAGGGGACCCAGTACTTC.

This clonotype was counted at least ten times. One base away lies a much larger clone, so this may be a sequencing read error. CDR3 amino acids: CASSGAGTVNSPLHF. Written as DNA, the CDR3 is TGTGCCAGCAGTGGCGCCGGGACAGTTAATTCACCCCTCCACTTT. This chain links TRBV2 with TRBJ1-6; 7 bases match TRBD1. This CDR3 has 15 residues. CDR1 is SNHLY, CDR2 FYNNEI, per germline. The junction had 6 bases not matched to a gene; V was cut back by 4 bases and J by 6 bases.

This clonotype was recorded once. CDR3 coding DNA: TGTGCCACCTCTCTGATGCAAACAGATACGCAGTATTTT. Amino acid sequence: CATSLMQTDTQYF. This sequence joins TRBV15 and TRBJ2-3; D is ambiguous. Germline V gene sequence: CDR1 LNHNV, CDR2 YYDKDF (reference sequence). The germline V and J ends were trimmed by 8 bases and 3 bases, with 12 bases remaining between them. The CDR3 has 13 residues.

This chain links TRBV12-3 or TRBV12-4 with TRBJ2-7; the D gene is possibly TRBD1 (6 bases). The V gene lost 10 bases and the J gene lost 4 bases, with 20 bases spanning the gap. The CDR3 loop spans 14 amino acids. The CDR3 DNA reads as TGTGCCACCGCCCAGGGGATACGCCCTTACGAGCAGTACTTC. It encodes CATAQGIRPYEQYF.

This clonotype was observed a few times. V and J are TRBV5-1 and TRBJ2-5; tentatively, D is TRBD2 (5 bases). This CDR3 is 15 amino acids long. V was clipped by 0 bases and J by 5 bases, with 14 bases between them. Germline V lookup: CDR1 SGHRS, CDR2 YFSETQ. The CDR3 bases are TGCGCCAGCAGCTTGGGGAACCGGCGGGTGGAGACCCAGTACTTC. It specifies CASSLGNRRVETQYF.

The V gene is TRBV18, the J gene TRBJ2-4; D possibly corresponds to TRBD1 (6 bases). Trimming took off 6 bases at V and 3 bases at J, with 18 bases between the two ends. The CDR3 length is 16 residues. Germline V gene data show CDR1 as KGHSH and CDR2 as LQKENI. The CDR3 region has the DNA TGTGCCAGCTCCCCCCCCGGGACATATGACAAAAACATTCAGTACTTC. Its protein product is CASSPPGTYDKNIQYF.

This clonotype appeared a few times. The chain employs TRBV29-1 and TRBJ2-3; D possibly uses TRBD1 or TRBD2 (6 bases each). V was cut by 7 bases and J by 2 bases, with 16 bases left in between. The CDR3 totals 14 residues. Germline CDR1 and CDR2: SQVTM and ANQGSEA. CDR3 amino acids: CSAPLGGPTDTQYF. In nucleotides, the CDR3 is TGCAGCGCCCCGCTTGGGGGGCCCACAGATACGCAGTATTTT.

The genes are TRBV9 and TRBJ2-4; maybe TRBD2 (5 bases). Germline CDR1 SGDLS, CDR2 YYNGEE. V lost 0 bases and J 9 bases, leaving 13 bases between the germline ends. The CDR3 length is 14 residues. CDR3 residues: CASSVETDRGIQYF. The CDR3, as DNA: TGTGCCAGCAGCGTAGAAACGGACCGGGGCATTCAGTACTTC.

The chain employs TRBV6-1 and TRBJ2-7, with 7 bases lining up with TRBD2. The J call is in doubt because the DNA end fits TRBJ2-5 better. Germline V CDR1 and CDR2: MNHNS, SASEGT. The CDR3 has 14 residues. The CDR3 region is CASTWREGRETQYF. For the CDR3, the DNA is TGTGCCAGCACCTGGAGGGAGGGGAGGGAGACCCAGTACTTC.

This clonotype was recorded only once. The J gene is TRBJ2-1, the V gene TRBV12-3 or TRBV12-4; 12 bases are a match to TRBD2. With 2 bases clipped from V and 7 bases from J, the junction kept 9 bases outside the gene matches. This CDR3 spans 17 amino acids. The CDR3 DNA reads as TGTGCCAGCAGTTTAAGTTCTAGCGGGGGGGCGGGAAATGAGCAGTTCTTC. This codes for CASSLSSSGGAGNEQFF.